Following are 19 T cell receptor beta chains from one sample sequenced in a study of blood T cells in healthy people across ages. The authors ran a second PCR of roughly 6 to 12 cycles using a sample-barcoded 5' primer and a J-beta primer mix. TCRdb called the 5' RACE reads again in MiXCR, with one record for every CDR3 protein. Here the sample spans 780,000 or so distinct CDR3 sequences, around three fifths being singletons. The material sequenced was blood. The source of these receptors is a man in his forties in good health.

The CDR3 coding sequence is TGTGCCAGCAGTCGGCCAGGGTTCGATACTGGGGCCAACGTCCTGACTTTC. As protein: CASSRPGFDTGANVLTF. This chain connects TRBV6-1 to TRBJ2-6, with a possible D match to TRBD1 (5 bases). V was trimmed by 5 bases and J by 2 bases, leaving 16 bases between them. CDR3 length equals 17 residues. Germline-derived CDR1 and CDR2 are MNHNS and SASEGT.

This clonotype was detected only once. The rearrangement joins TRBV4-1 to TRBJ2-7; no clear D gene. Trimming cost V 0 bases and J 3 bases, with 9 bases left between them. Germline lookup yields CDR1 MGHRA and CDR2 YSYEKL. This CDR3 has 14 residues. The CDR3 region is CASSQERGGYEQYF. The CDR3 DNA reads TGCGCCAGCAGCCAAGAGCGCGGCGGCTACGAGCAGTACTTC.

The chain uses TRBV29-1 and TRBJ2-5, with D perhaps being TRBD1 or TRBD2 (5 bases each). The V and J ends lost 6 bases and 1 base respectively, with 12 bases between them. Germline V lookup: CDR1 SQVTM, CDR2 ANQGSEA. The CDR3 has 13 amino acids. This CDR3 is CSVSGTAQETQYF. In DNA, the CDR3 is TGCAGCGTCTCAGGGACCGCCCAAGAGACCCAGTACTTC.

This clonotype was detected only a few times. The V call is TRBV24-1, the J call TRBJ2-5; 10 nucleotides line up with TRBD1. Matching the DNA end better, TRBJ2-7 makes the J call doubtful. Germline loops: CDR1 KGHDR, CDR2 SFDVKD. The CDR3 has 12 residues. The CDR3: CATGQGAYEQYF. CDR3 DNA sequence: TGTGCCACCGGACAGGGGGCCTACGAGCAGTACTTC.

The genes are TRBV20-1 and TRBJ2-3; D is unresolved. The CDR3 has 16 residues. The V gene's germline CDR1 is DFQATT and CDR2 SNEGSKA (reference sequence). The ends were cut back, 0 bases at V and 0 bases at J, with 13 bases in the middle. The CDR3 bases are TGCAGTGCTAGAGATCTCCTGGGAACAAGCACAGATACGCAGTATTTT. Residues: CSARDLLGTSTDTQYF.

The V call is TRBV4-2, the J call TRBJ1-2; D possibly corresponds to TRBD1 (5 bases). CDR1 and CDR2 from the germline V gene are LGHNA and YNFKEQ. With 1 base removed from V and 8 bases from J, the gap between germline ends came to 11 bases. This CDR3 is 13 amino acids long. The CDR3 DNA reads TGTGCCAGCAGCCAAGTGGGGCTCCCGGGCTACACCTTC. It yields the protein CASSQVGLPGYTF.

The V call is TRBV28, the J call TRBJ1-5, with a possible D match to TRBD1 (5 bases). CDR3 length equals 14 residues. Germline assignment: CDR1 MDHEN and CDR2 SYDVKM. Trimming took 8 bases from V and 0 from J, leaving 11 bases between them. DNA of the CDR3: TGTGCCAGCCTTACGGGGGTTAGCAATCAGCCCCAGCATTTT. This encodes CASLTGVSNQPQHF.

CDR3 DNA sequence: TGTGCCAGCAGCTCGACGGTGGGCCGGACCCAAGAGACCCAGTACTTC. It codes for CASSSTVGRTQETQYF. This sequence joins TRBV5-5 and TRBJ2-5; D remains ambiguous. This CDR3 contains 16 residues. V lost 3 bases and J 1 base, leaving 16 bases between the germline ends. Germline V gene data show CDR1 as SGHKS and CDR2 as YYEKEE (reference sequence).

This CDR3 reads CATSDITYEQYF. The CDR3 nucleotides are TGTGCCACCAGTGATATTACCTACGAGCAGTACTTC. V usage is TRBV24-1 and J usage is TRBJ2-7; D not resolved. Trimming stripped 3 bases from V and 2 bases from J, with 4 bases between. CDR1 is KGHDR and CDR2 is SFDVKD in the germline V gene. The CDR3 length is 12 residues.

The J gene is TRBJ2-5, the V gene TRBV7-7; 7 nucleotides agree with TRBD2. The germline V gene has CDR1 SSHAT and CDR2 FNYEAQ (reference sequence). CDR3 length: 16 amino acids. The V and J ends lost 2 bases and 3 bases, in that order; junction bases with no gene match: 9. In DNA, the CDR3 is TGTGCCAGCAGCTTATGGGAGGAGGGAGGGGAAGAGACCCAGTACTTC. It specifies CASSLWEEGGEETQYF.

V gene TRBV7-6 combines with J gene TRBJ2-7; the D gene is possibly TRBD1 (6 bases). CDR3 length: 16 residues. V was cut by 4 bases and J by 7 bases, with 23 bases left in between. Germline V CDR1 and CDR2: SGHVS, FNYEAQ. The CDR3 DNA reads as TGTGCCAGCAGCTACAGGACAGCGAGCTCCTACAATGAGCAGTACTTC. It specifies CASSYRTASSYNEQYF.

This clonotype was detected only a few times. The chain joins TRBV4-3 to TRBJ2-3; 15 bases align to TRBD2. Trimming cost V 5 bases and J 6 bases; bases outside gene matches: 3. The germline V gene has CDR1 LGHNA and CDR2 YSLEER. The CDR3 loop spans 15 amino acids. The CDR3: CASSSGTSGRDTQYF. In DNA, the CDR3 is TGCGCCAGCAGCTCCGGGACTAGCGGGAGGGATACGCAGTATTTT.

The V gene is TRBV29-1, the J gene TRBJ2-7; 9 bases map to TRBD1. The V gene end was trimmed by 5 bases and the J gene end by 6 bases; junction bases not matched to a gene: 11. Germline loops: CDR1 SQVTM, CDR2 ANQGSEA. CDR3 size: 14 residues. CDR3 loop: CSVYAGTGIFEQYF. The CDR3 nucleotides read TGCAGCGTTTACGCCGGGACAGGGATCTTCGAGCAGTACTTC.

The chain links TRBV11-1 to TRBJ2-1, with TRBD2 as a possible D gene (6 bases). Per the germline V gene, CDR1 is SGHAT and CDR2 is FQDESV (reference sequence). Trimming shortened V by 8 bases and J by 6 bases, and 14 bases separated the two germline ends. This CDR3 region has 13 residues. The CDR3 spells CASQGDWGNEQFF. The CDR3 bases are TGTGCCAGCCAAGGGGACTGGGGCAATGAGCAGTTCTTC.

This chain uses TRBV6-5 with TRBJ2-1; D is unclear. This CDR3 is 16 amino acids long. Trimming took off 5 bases at V and 5 bases at J, with 19 bases between the two ends. Germline loops: CDR1 MNHEY, CDR2 SVGAGI. The CDR3 coding sequence is TGTGCCAGCAGTAAAATTAGAAAGCCTCTTGACAATGAGCAGTTCTTC. Amino acids: CASSKIRKPLDNEQFF.

The chain carries TRBV7-2 and TRBJ2-4, with 7 bases that match TRBD2. The end of the DNA fits TRBJ2-7 better, so the J call may be wrong. CDR1 and CDR2 (germline): SGHTA, FQGNSA. This CDR3 has 17 residues. This CDR3 reads CASSFNRAGRGFYEQYF. Here the CDR3 DNA reads TGTGCCAGCAGCTTCAACCGGGCGGGGAGGGGTTTTTACGAGCAGTACTTC.

The rearrangement uses TRBV10-3 and TRBJ2-3; the D is unclear. CDR1 and CDR2 (germline): ENHRY, SYGVKD. The CDR3 covers 16 residues. Trimming left V 3 bases short and J 2 bases short, with 15 bases between. The CDR3 DNA reads as TGTGCCATCAGTGAAGTTGGCAGAAAGACCACAGATACGCAGTATTTT. Amino acids: CAISEVGRKTTDTQYF.

Of note for this clonotype: One end of the junction fails to match germline, which may point to a read error. The genes are TRBV12-5 and TRBJ1-4; D may be TRBD1 (6 bases). Per germline, CDR1 LGHNT and CDR2 FRNRAP. This CDR3 is 14 amino acids long. The CDR3 loop is CASVLTGGKEKLFF. The CDR3 nucleotides are TGTGCTAGTGTTTTGACAGGTGGAAAGGAAAAACTGTTTTTT.

To note about this clonotype: A junction boundary mismatches the germline segment, possibly from a read error. CDR3 region: CVSRTAQETQYF. The CDR3 region has the DNA TGTGTCAGCCGGACAGCCCAAGAGACCCAGTACTTC. The V call is TRBV7-9, the J call TRBJ2-5; possibly TRBD1 for D (6 bases). Germline V gene sequence: CDR1 SEHNR, CDR2 FQNEAQ (reference sequence). CDR3 size: 12 residues.